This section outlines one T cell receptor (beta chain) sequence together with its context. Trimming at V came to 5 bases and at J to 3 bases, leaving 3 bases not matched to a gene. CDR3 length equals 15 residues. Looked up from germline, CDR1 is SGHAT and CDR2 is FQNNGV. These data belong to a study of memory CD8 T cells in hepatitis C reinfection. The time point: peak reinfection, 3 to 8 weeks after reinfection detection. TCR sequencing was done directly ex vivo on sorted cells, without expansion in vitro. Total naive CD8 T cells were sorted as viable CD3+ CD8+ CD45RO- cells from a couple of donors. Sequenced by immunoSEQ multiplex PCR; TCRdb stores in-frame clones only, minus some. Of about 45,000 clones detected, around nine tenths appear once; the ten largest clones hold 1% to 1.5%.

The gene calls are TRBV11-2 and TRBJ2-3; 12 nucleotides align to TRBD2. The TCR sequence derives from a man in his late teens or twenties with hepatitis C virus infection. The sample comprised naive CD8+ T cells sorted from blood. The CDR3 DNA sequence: TGTGCCAGCAGCGCCGGACTAGCGGGGACAGATACGCAGTATTTT. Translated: CASSAGLAGTDTQYF.